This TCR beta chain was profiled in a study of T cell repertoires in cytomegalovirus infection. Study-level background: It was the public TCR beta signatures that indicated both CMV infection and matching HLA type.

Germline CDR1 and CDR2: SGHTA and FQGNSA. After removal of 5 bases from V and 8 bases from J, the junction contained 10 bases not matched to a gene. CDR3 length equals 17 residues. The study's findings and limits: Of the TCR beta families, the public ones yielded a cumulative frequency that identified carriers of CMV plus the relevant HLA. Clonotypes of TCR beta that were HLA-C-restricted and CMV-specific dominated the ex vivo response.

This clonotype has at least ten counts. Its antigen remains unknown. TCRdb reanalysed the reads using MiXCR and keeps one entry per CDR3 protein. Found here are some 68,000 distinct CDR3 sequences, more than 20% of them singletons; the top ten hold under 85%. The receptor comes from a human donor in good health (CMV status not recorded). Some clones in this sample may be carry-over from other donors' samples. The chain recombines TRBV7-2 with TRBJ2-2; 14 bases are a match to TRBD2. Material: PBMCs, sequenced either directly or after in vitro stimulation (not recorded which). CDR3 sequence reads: CASSTRTSGRLIGELFF. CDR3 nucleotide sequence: TGTGCCAGCAGCACTAGGACTAGCGGGAGGCTAATAGGGGAGCTGTTTTTT.